What follows are 4 T cell receptor beta chains derived from one specimen sequenced in a study of blood T cells in healthy people across ages. Primers used in a second PCR of about 6 to 11 cycles were a sample-barcoded 5' primer and a J-beta primer mix. TCRdb reprocessed the 5' RACE reads via MiXCR and lists one record per CDR3 protein. The sample shows about 2 million distinct CDR3 sequences, about 49% of them seen only once. The source material was blood. The receptors shown here come from a woman aged 35 to 49 in good health.

This sequence joins TRBV7-2 and TRBJ1-4, with D possibly TRBD1 on 5 matching bases. The CDR3 covers 13 residues. With 5 bases removed from V and 8 bases from J, the gap between germline ends came to 12 bases. Germline CDR1 and CDR2: SGHTA and FQGNSA. In DNA form, the CDR3 reads TGTGCCAGCAGCCGAGGGGAAGGAGAAAAACTGTTTTTT. Its protein is CASSRGEGEKLFF.

This clonotype was seen only a few times. The rearrangement uses TRBV6-1 and TRBJ1-2; weak D call: TRBD1 (5 bases). Germline V lookup: CDR1 MNHNS, CDR2 SASEGT. Trimming removed 0 bases from V and 8 bases from J, with 10 bases in between. This CDR3 is built from 13 residues. CDR3 region: CASSEAGAWGYTF. CDR3 nucleotides: TGTGCCAGCAGTGAAGCAGGGGCTTGGGGCTACACCTTC.

This chain uses TRBV11-2 with TRBJ2-5; D unresolved. V was trimmed by 7 bases and J by 2 bases, leaving 17 bases between them. The CDR3 contains 15 residues. Germline loops: CDR1 SGHAT, CDR2 FQNNGV. DNA of the CDR3: TGTGCCAGCACCCCACTTGATCGGAGACAAGAGACCCAGTACTTC. As protein: CASTPLDRRQETQYF.

The chain is built from TRBV9 and TRBJ2-3, with D possibly called TRBD1 or TRBD2 (6 bases each). V lost 0 bases and J 6 bases, leaving 14 bases between the germline ends. This CDR3 is 15 amino acids long. The V gene's germline CDR1 is SGDLS and CDR2 YYNGEE. CDR3 in amino acids: CASSVGVGGGDTQYF. CDR3 nucleotides: TGTGCCAGCAGCGTAGGAGTCGGGGGCGGGGATACGCAGTATTTT. Together with reference TRBV9 and TRBJ2-3, the CDR3 gives the full variable domain: DSGVTQTPKHLITATGQRVTLRCSPRSGDLSVYWYQQSLDQGLQFLIQYYNGEERAKGNILERFSAQQFPDLHSELNLSSLELGDSALYFCASSVGVGGGDTQYFGPGTRLTVL.